This T cell receptor beta chain came from a study of T cell responses to AZD1222 COVID-19 vaccine. Study results and caveats: Donors were mostly white British, more females; clonal diversity possibly underestimated. Researchers report vaccine-associated CD4 TCRs spanning spike, with dominance at 160-218 and 743-854.

This CDR3 is 13 amino acids long. V was shortened by 6 bases and J by 3 bases, with 11 bases between the two germline ends. From germline, CDR1 is GTSNPN and CDR2 SVGIG (reference sequence). Only in-frame clones appear in the TCRdb table, and some are missing; sequencing was by immunoSEQ multiplex PCR. The sample holds under 200,000 clones, approximately 91% seen once. Of note for this clone: Antigen unknown.

The clonotype comes from an adult in good health. The sequences come from peripheral blood, collected on day 0 of AZD1222 vaccination. This sequence joins TRBV30 and TRBJ1-4; a weak D match, TRBD1 (6 bases). CDR3 loop: CACRGIPNEKLFF. DNA for the CDR3: TGTGCCTGTAGGGGGATTCCTAATGAAAAACTGTTTTTT.